The 16 T cell receptor beta chains below come from one sample, sequenced in a study of graft-versus-host responses after intestinal transplantation. The antigens these receptors bind are not known. Sequencing was performed with immunoSEQ multiplex PCR; in TCRdb, only in-frame clones are kept and a portion is missing. The profile shows about 90,000 clones, about 93% of them singletons. The source was unstimulated CD8+ T cells sorted from spleen or lymph node cells, collected before intestinal transplant. Receptors originate from a human donor who received an intestinal transplant.

The V call is TRBV19, the J call TRBJ2-1; TRBD2 aligns across 9 bases. Germline lookup yields CDR1 LNHDA and CDR2 SQIVND (reference sequence). This CDR3 is built from 14 residues. J lost 6 bases, V lost 11 bases, and 11 bases had no gene match. In DNA, the CDR3 is TGTGCCTCCCGAGGGACTAGCCTTCCCAATGAGCAGTTCTTC. It translates to CASRGTSLPNEQFF.

The chain combines TRBV29-1 with TRBJ2-7; D uncertain. V was pared by 5 bases and J by 4 bases, with 12 bases between. This CDR3 has 12 amino acids. Germline lookup yields CDR1 SQVTM and CDR2 ANQGSEA. As DNA, the CDR3 is TGCAGCGTTCTCTCTTCAGCGTACGAGCAGTACTTC. Its protein product is CSVLSSAYEQYF.

The chain recombines TRBV30 with TRBJ1-1; maybe TRBD1 (5 bases). Trimming removed 0 bases at V and 8 bases at J, with 7 bases between. The germline gives CDR1 GTSNPN, CDR2 SVGIG (reference sequence). The CDR3 is made up of 11 amino acids. The CDR3 reads CAWSVAGEAFF. CDR3 coding DNA: TGTGCCTGGAGTGTAGCAGGGGAAGCTTTCTTT.

V is TRBV7-8 and J is TRBJ2-7; D is uncertain. The germline V gene encodes CDR1 SGHVS and CDR2 FQNEAQ. The CDR3 consists of 13 residues. V was trimmed by 1 base and J by 6 bases, leaving 10 bases between them. This CDR3 reads CASSLGGHFEQYF. The CDR3, as DNA: TGTGCCAGCAGCTTAGGTGGTCACTTCGAGCAGTACTTC.

This clone showed up just a few times. The chain has TRBV4-2 and TRBJ2-7; 8 bases align to TRBD2. The junction had 8 bases not matched to a gene; V was cut back by 0 bases and J by 1 base. Germline V lookup: CDR1 LGHNA, CDR2 YNFKEQ. The CDR3 is made up of 17 amino acids. DNA of the CDR3: TGTGCCAGCAGCCAAGACCCCCTTAGCGGGAAATCCTACGAGCAGTACTTC. Encoded protein: CASSQDPLSGKSYEQYF.

The chain links TRBV5-6 to TRBJ2-2, with D tentatively TRBD1 (5 bases). Trimming removed 3 bases at V and 10 bases at J, with 25 bases between. CDR1 is SGHDT and CDR2 is YYEEEE in the germline V gene. The CDR3 length is 17 residues. CDR3 coding DNA: TGTGCCAGCAGCTCCGCCAGGGTGGTCCTATACTCCCTGGAGCTGTTTTTT. This codes for CASSSARVVLYSLELFF.

Remarks on this clone: The identical CDR3 is also encoded by other nucleotide sequences in the sample. The rearrangement uses TRBV27 and TRBJ2-1; TRBD2 agrees at 11 bases. CDR1 is MNHEY, CDR2 SMNVEV, per germline (reference sequence). The CDR3 spans 16 residues. The V and J ends lost 5 bases and 1 base, in that order; junction bases with no gene match: 4. In DNA form, the CDR3 reads TGTGCCAGCAGTCCGGGGACTAGCGGTTCCTACAATGAGCAGTTCTTC. Translation: CASSPGTSGSYNEQFF.

The chain employs TRBV28 and TRBJ2-1; 12 nucleotides agree with TRBD2. The germline gives CDR1 MDHEN, CDR2 SYDVKM. The junction had 13 bases not matched to a gene; V was cut back by 3 bases and J by 1 base. The CDR3 spans 20 residues. CDR3 in amino acids: CASSFFLAGGPSSSYNEQFF. The DNA of the CDR3 is TGTGCCAGCAGTTTCTTTCTAGCGGGAGGGCCCTCAAGTTCCTACAATGAGCAGTTCTTC. The variable domain in full, completed from reference TRBV28 and TRBJ2-1, reads DVKVTQSSRYLVKRTGEKVFLECVQDMDHENMFWYRQDPGLGLRLIYFSYDVKMKEKGDIPEGYSVSREKKERFSLILESASTNQTSMYLCASSFFLAGGPSSSYNEQFFGPGTRLTVL.

This CDR3 reads CASSPPGGLANYGYTF. The CDR3 coding sequence is TGTGCCAGCAGTCCTCCAGGGGGGTTAGCTAACTATGGCTACACCTTC. The V and J genes are TRBV7-9 and TRBJ1-2; 7 bases line up with TRBD1. V lost 6 bases, J lost 0 bases, and 10 bases stayed unmatched. The length of the CDR3 is 16 residues. Germline assignment: CDR1 SEHNR and CDR2 FQNEAQ (reference sequence). The full variable domain, its missing parts supplied by reference TRBV7-9 and TRBJ1-2, is DTGVSQNPRHKITKRGQNVTFRCDPISEHNRLYWYRQTLGQGPEFLTYFQNEAQLEKSRLLSDRFSAERPKGSFSTLEIQRTEQGDSAMYLCASSPPGGLANYGYTFGSGTRLTVV.

The genes are TRBV27 and TRBJ2-7; maybe TRBD2 (5 bases). The germline gives CDR1 MNHEY, CDR2 SMNVEV (reference sequence). The CDR3 is made up of 15 amino acids. The germline V and J ends were trimmed by 4 bases and 0 bases, with 13 bases remaining between them. This CDR3 reads CASSYASRVSYEQYF. The CDR3 DNA sequence: TGTGCCAGCAGTTATGCCTCGCGGGTCTCCTACGAGCAGTACTTC.

This chain uses TRBV4-1 with TRBJ2-5; unclear D gene. Trimming shortened V by 3 bases and J by 1 base, and 9 bases separated the two germline ends. This CDR3 region has 14 residues. In germline, CDR1 is MGHRA, CDR2 YSYEKL. CDR3 nucleotide sequence: TGCGCCAGCAGCCAGATACCGGGCCAAGAGACCCAGTACTTC. Translation: CASSQIPGQETQYF.

This chain connects TRBV6-1 to TRBJ2-5; 13 bases fit TRBD2. Gene TRBJ2-7 matches the end of the DNA better, so the J call may be wrong. The germline V gene encodes CDR1 MNHNS and CDR2 SASEGT. The CDR3 has 15 residues. In DNA form, the CDR3 reads TGTGCCAGCAGTGAATGGACTAGCGGGAGCTACGAGCAGTACTTC. This codes for CASSEWTSGSYEQYF.

The chain links TRBV5-6 to TRBJ1-1; D is uncertain. Germline V gene data show CDR1 as SGHDT and CDR2 as YYEEEE. V shed 4 bases and J shed 1 base, with 14 bases lying between them. The CDR3 has 15 residues. CDR3 protein: CASSNPIPSNTEAFF. The DNA for the CDR3 is TGTGCCAGCAGCAACCCTATCCCCTCGAACACTGAAGCTTTCTTT.

This chain uses TRBV27 with TRBJ2-5; D call uncertain. Trimming stripped 7 bases from V and 1 base from J, with 7 bases between. Germline CDR1 reads MNHEY; CDR2 reads SMNVEV (reference sequence). This CDR3 is 12 amino acids long. For the CDR3, the DNA is TGTGCCAGCACTTCCCCCCAAGAGACCCAGTACTTC. This codes for CASTSPQETQYF.

The rearrangement joins TRBV19 to TRBJ1-5; D remains ambiguous. Per germline, CDR1 LNHDA and CDR2 SQIVND (reference sequence). Trimming shortened V by 3 bases and J by 2 bases, and 11 bases separated the two germline ends. The CDR3 loop spans 15 amino acids. The CDR3 bases are TGTGCCAGTAGTATTGGGCCGGGAGGCAATCAGCCCCAGCATTTT. This translates into CASSIGPGGNQPQHF.

The CDR3 spells CASTSIEAEGYTF. The CDR3 nucleotides read TGCGCCAGCACCTCAATTGAGGCGGAGGGCTACACCTTC. The V gene is TRBV5-1, the J gene TRBJ1-2; D ambiguous. Germline V lookup: CDR1 SGHRS, CDR2 YFSETQ. The V end was cut by 6 bases, the J end by 8 bases, with 17 bases between. The CDR3 has 13 amino acids.